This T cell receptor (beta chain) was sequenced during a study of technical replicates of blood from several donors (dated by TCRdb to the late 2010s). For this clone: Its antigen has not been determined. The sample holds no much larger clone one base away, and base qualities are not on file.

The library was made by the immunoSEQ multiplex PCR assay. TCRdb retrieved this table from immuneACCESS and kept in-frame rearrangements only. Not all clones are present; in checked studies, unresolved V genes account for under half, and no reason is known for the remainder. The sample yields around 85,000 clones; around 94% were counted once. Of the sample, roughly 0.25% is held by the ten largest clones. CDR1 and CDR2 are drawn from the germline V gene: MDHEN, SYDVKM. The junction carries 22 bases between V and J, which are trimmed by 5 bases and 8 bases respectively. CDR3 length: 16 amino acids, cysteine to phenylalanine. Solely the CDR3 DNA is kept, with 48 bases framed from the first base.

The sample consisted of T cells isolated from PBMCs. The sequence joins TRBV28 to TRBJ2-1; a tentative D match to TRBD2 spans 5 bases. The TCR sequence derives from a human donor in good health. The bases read TGTGCCAGCAGTCTTGGGAGTGGACCGTTGGGTGATGAGCAGTTCTTC. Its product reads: CASSLGSGPLGDEQFF.